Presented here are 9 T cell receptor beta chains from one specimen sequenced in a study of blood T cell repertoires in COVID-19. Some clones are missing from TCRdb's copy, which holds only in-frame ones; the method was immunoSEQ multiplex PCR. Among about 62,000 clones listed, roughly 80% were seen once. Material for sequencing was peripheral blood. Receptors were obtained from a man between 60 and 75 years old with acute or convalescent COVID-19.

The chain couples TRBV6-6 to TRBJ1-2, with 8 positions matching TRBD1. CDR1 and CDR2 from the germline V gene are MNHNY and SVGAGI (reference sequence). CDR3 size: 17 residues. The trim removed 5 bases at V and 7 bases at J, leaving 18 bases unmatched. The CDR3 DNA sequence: TGTGCCAGCAGTCGCACGCCTGACAGGGGCCGGGAGAGTGGCTACACCTTC. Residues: CASSRTPDRGRESGYTF.

The CDR3 sequence: CASSVKWEVPSIDGYTF. CDR3 nucleotide sequence: TGTGCCAGCAGCGTAAAGTGGGAGGTTCCCTCTATCGATGGCTACACCTTC. The rearrangement links TRBV9 to TRBJ1-2, with D hard to call. Germline loops: CDR1 SGDLS, CDR2 YYNGEE. The CDR3 has 17 amino acids. Trimming removed 1 base at V and 6 bases at J, with 22 bases between.

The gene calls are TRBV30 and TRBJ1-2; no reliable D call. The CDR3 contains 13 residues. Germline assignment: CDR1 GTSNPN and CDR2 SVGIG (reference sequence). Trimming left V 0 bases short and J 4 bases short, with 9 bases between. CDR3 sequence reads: CAWSVGPLYGYTF. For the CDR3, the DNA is TGTGCCTGGAGTGTCGGTCCGCTCTATGGCTACACCTTC.

The CDR3 protein is CATSDLTGWNEQFF. CDR3 nucleotides: TGTGCCACCAGTGATTTGACAGGGTGGAATGAGCAGTTCTTC. The chain combines TRBV24-1 with TRBJ2-1; D possibly corresponds to TRBD1 (6 bases). Germline V gene data show CDR1 as KGHDR and CDR2 as SFDVKD. V was clipped by 0 bases and J by 7 bases, with 9 bases between them. The CDR3 extends over 14 amino acids.

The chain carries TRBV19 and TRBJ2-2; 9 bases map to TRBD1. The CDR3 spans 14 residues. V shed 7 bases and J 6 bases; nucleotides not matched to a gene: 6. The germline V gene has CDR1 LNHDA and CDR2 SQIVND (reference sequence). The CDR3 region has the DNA TGTGCCAGTACTGGGACAGGGTATGCCGGGGAGCTGTTTTTT. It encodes CASTGTGYAGELFF.

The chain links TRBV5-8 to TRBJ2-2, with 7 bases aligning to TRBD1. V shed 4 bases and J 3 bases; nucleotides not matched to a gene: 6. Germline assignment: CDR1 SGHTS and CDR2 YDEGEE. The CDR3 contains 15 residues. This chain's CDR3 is CASSNTTGYTGELFF. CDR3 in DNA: TGTGCCAGCAGCAACACGACAGGGTACACCGGGGAGCTGTTTTTT.

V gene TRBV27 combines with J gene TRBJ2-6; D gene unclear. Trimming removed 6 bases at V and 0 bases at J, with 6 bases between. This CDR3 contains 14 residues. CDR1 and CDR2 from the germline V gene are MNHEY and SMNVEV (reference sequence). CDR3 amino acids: CASRQYSGANVLTF. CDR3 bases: TGTGCCAGCAGACAATACTCTGGGGCCAACGTCCTGACTTTC. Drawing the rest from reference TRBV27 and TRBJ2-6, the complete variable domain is EAQVTQNPRYLITVTGKKLTVTCSQNMNHEYMSWYRQDPGLGLRQIYYSMNVEVTDKGDVPEGYKVSRKEKRNFPLILESPSPNQTSLYFCASRQYSGANVLTFGAGSRLTVL.

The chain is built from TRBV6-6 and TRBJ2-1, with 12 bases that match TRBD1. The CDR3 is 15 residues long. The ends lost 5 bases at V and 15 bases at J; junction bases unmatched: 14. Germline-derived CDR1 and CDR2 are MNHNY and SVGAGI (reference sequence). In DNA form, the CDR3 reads TGTGCCAGCAGTACGGGAACGGGACAGGGGGCGCGTTCGTTCTTC. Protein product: CASSTGTGQGARSFF.

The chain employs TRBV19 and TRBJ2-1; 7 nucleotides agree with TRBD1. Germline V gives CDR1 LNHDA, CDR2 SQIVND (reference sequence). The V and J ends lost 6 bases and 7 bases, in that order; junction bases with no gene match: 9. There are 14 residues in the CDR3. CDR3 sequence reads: CASRIRTGYNEQFF. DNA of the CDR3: TGTGCCAGTAGAATAAGGACAGGATATAATGAGCAGTTCTTC.